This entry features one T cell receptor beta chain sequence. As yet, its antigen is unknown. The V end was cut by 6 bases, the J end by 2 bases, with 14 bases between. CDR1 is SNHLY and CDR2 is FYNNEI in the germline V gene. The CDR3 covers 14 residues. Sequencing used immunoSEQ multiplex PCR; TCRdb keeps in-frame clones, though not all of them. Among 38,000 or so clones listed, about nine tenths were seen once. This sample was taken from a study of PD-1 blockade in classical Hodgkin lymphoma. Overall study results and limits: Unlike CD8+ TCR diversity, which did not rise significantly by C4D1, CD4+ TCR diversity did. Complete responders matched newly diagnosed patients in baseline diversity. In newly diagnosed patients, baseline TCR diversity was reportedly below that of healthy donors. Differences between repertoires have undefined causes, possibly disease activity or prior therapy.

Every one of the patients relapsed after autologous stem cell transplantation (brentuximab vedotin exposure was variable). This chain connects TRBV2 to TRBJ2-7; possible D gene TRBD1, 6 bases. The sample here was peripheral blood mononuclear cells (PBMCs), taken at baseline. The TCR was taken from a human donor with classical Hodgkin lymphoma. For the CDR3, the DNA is TGTGCCAGCAGCCTGACAGGCTTTACCTACGAGCAGTACTTC. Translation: CASSLTGFTYEQYF.